A selection of T cell receptor beta chains follows, all from one sample in a study of blood T cell repertoires in COVID-19. Sequencing used immunoSEQ multiplex PCR; TCRdb keeps in-frame clones, though not all of them. The table has 250,000 to 350,000 clones, about 81% seen once. Sequencing was performed on peripheral blood. Receptor source: a human donor with COVID-19, enrolled during active disease. The donor label of this sample is uncertain. Both conserved end residues are trimmed from each CDR3. A D gene is named only where the DNA matches it firmly.

j_call,d_call,v_call,cdr3_aa
TRBJ2-7,TRBD2,TRBV20-1,SASHTLSTSGSYEQY
TRBJ1-1,TRBD1,TRBV30,AWSRQGLANTEAF
TRBJ2-3,NA,TRBV27,ASSLVLRDTQY
TRBJ2-3,TRBD2,TRBV9,ASSTGLAGEDTQY
TRBJ1-1,TRBD1,TRBV5-1,ASSMGQGISTEAF
TRBJ2-6,TRBD1,TRBV4-3,ASSQDAGGNGANVLT
TRBJ2-3,NA,TRBV5-1,ASSPGTNTQY
TRBJ2-7,NA,TRBV30,AWSFGETYEQY
TRBJ1-2,TRBD1,TRBV2,ASSRDRGVSNYGYT
TRBJ1-3,NA,TRBV9,ASSVGPGGSGNTIY
TRBJ1-3,NA,TRBV7-2,ASSLGAANSGNTIY
TRBJ1-2,NA,TRBV5-4,ASSRRGGGLDYGYT
TRBJ2-5,NA,TRBV29-1,SVAPSAGETQY
TRBJ1-1,NA,TRBV7-3,ASSASRSNTEAF
TRBJ1-5,NA,TRBV6-1,ASSESWQFQPQH